The rows below give T cell receptor beta chains drawn from one sample of a study of radiotherapy plus CTLA-4 blockade in lung cancer. The table came from immunoSEQ multiplex PCR; TCRdb's copy has only in-frame clones and leaves some out. The sample has 25,000 to 35,000 clones; more than 70% are singletons. Sequences were derived from peripheral blood, sampled from a patient treated with radiotherapy plus ipilimumab. These receptors were collected from a human donor with non-small cell lung cancer whose response to radiotherapy plus ipilimumab could not be evaluated. CDR3s include the opening cysteine and the closing phenylalanine or tryptophan. The order of the fields is CDR3 DNA, CDR3 protein, D gene, clone size, J gene, V gene. D genes are given only for firm matches. Not every row has a clone size; where given, it reads once, few, many or a size class.

CDR3 DNA: TGTGCCAGCAGCGCACAGGGCACTGAAGCTTTCTTT; CDR3 protein: CASSAQGTEAFF; D gene: .; clone size: .; J gene: TRBJ1-1; V gene: TRBV5-4
CDR3 DNA: TGTGCCAGCAGCGGGGACAGGAACACTGAAGCTTTCTTT; CDR3 protein: CASSGDRNTEAFF; D gene: TRBD1; clone size: few; J gene: TRBJ1-1; V gene: TRBV16
CDR3 DNA: TGTGCCAGCAGCTCCCCGGGGAACACTGAAGCTTTCTTT; CDR3 protein: CASSSPGNTEAFF; D gene: .; clone size: medium-sized; J gene: TRBJ1-1; V gene: TRBV5-4
CDR3 DNA: TGTGCCAGCTCGCCTTACGGGCAAGAGACCCAGTACTTC; CDR3 protein: CASSPYGQETQYF; D gene: .; clone size: .; J gene: TRBJ2-5; V gene: TRBV5-4
CDR3 DNA: TGTGCCACCAGCGGGACAGCGAGTCCCTACAATGAGCAGTTCTTC; CDR3 protein: CATSGTASPYNEQFF; D gene: TRBD1; clone size: .; J gene: TRBJ2-1; V gene: TRBV15
CDR3 DNA: TGTGCCAGCAGCAAAGCCGGCGGGTTGGGTGGCTACACCTTC; CDR3 protein: CASSKAGGLGGYTF; D gene: .; clone size: few; J gene: TRBJ1-2; V gene: TRBV21-1
CDR3 DNA: TGCGCCAGCAGCTCAGATCTTATGAACACTGAAGCTTTCTTT; CDR3 protein: CASSSDLMNTEAFF; D gene: .; clone size: .; J gene: TRBJ1-1; V gene: TRBV5-1
CDR3 DNA: TGTGCCAGCAGTTGGAGCGGGTGGGGAGGTGAGCAGTTCTTC; CDR3 protein: CASSWSGWGGEQFF; D gene: .; clone size: .; J gene: TRBJ2-1; V gene: TRBV2
CDR3 DNA: TGTGCCCTAAAAGGCTACACCTTC; CDR3 protein: CALKGYTF; D gene: .; clone size: few; J gene: TRBJ1-2; V gene: TRBV21-1
CDR3 DNA: TGCAGCGTTGAGCCCCTATGGGGGGGTAATGGCTACACCTTC; CDR3 protein: CSVEPLWGGNGYTF; D gene: .; clone size: .; J gene: TRBJ1-2; V gene: TRBV29-1
CDR3 DNA: TGCGCCAGCAGCTTGGCCATAGTCACTAACACCGGGGAGCTGTTTTTT; CDR3 protein: CASSLAIVTNTGELFF; D gene: .; clone size: .; J gene: TRBJ2-2; V gene: TRBV5-1
CDR3 DNA: TGTGCCAGCAGTTTCCTCCCTAGCGGGGATTTCACAGATACGCAGTATTTT; CDR3 protein: CASSFLPSGDFTDTQYF; D gene: TRBD2; clone size: .; J gene: TRBJ2-3; V gene: TRBV28
CDR3 DNA: TGTGCCAGCAGCCTCCAGGGGGCGCGCCCCAATGAGCAGTTCTTC; CDR3 protein: CASSLQGARPNEQFF; D gene: TRBD1; clone size: .; J gene: TRBJ2-1; V gene: TRBV7-9
CDR3 DNA: TGTGCCAGCAGCGTCGGACTAGAGAGACACAATGAGCAGTTCTTC; CDR3 protein: CASSVGLERHNEQFF; D gene: TRBD2; clone size: .; J gene: TRBJ2-1; V gene: TRBV9
CDR3 DNA: TGTGCCAGCAGTTTTGGGGGGGGCTTCTCTGGCTACACCTTC; CDR3 protein: CASSFGGGFSGYTF; D gene: .; clone size: .; J gene: TRBJ1-2; V gene: TRBV28
CDR3 DNA: TGCGCCAGCAGCTTAGACAGGCCTGAATTCGGAAACACCATATATTTT; CDR3 protein: CASSLDRPEFGNTIYF; D gene: .; clone size: few; J gene: TRBJ1-3; V gene: TRBV5-1
CDR3 DNA: TGTGCCAGCAGTTACTCAGGAGGGGAGCTAGATACGCAGTATTTT; CDR3 protein: CASSYSGGELDTQYF; D gene: .; clone size: .; J gene: TRBJ2-3; V gene: TRBV6-6
CDR3 DNA: TGTGCCAGCAGCTTCTGGGCAACAGGGGGGACCGGGGAGCTGTTTTTT; CDR3 protein: CASSFWATGGTGELFF; D gene: TRBD1; clone size: .; J gene: TRBJ2-2; V gene: TRBV7-8
CDR3 DNA: TGTGCCACCAGCAGAGGTTCGGGTGGTCGAAACACCATATATTTT; CDR3 protein: CATSRGSGGRNTIYF; D gene: .; clone size: .; J gene: TRBJ1-3; V gene: TRBV15
CDR3 DNA: TGTGCCAGCAGTTACCGGGGGAACACTGAAGCTTTCTTT; CDR3 protein: CASSYRGNTEAFF; D gene: .; clone size: .; J gene: TRBJ1-1; V gene: TRBV6-5
CDR3 DNA: TGTGCCAGCAGCATAAGACAGGGGGACGAGCTTTTT; CDR3 protein: CASSIRQGDELF; D gene: TRBD1; clone size: .; J gene: TRBJ1-3; V gene: TRBV5-4
CDR3 DNA: TGCGCCAGCAGCGTAACTAGTACCGAGGATGAGCAGTTCTTC; CDR3 protein: CASSVTSTEDEQFF; D gene: .; clone size: .; J gene: TRBJ2-1; V gene: TRBV5-1
CDR3 DNA: TGTGCCAGTAGAAGTAGCGGGAGGGGATACAATGAGCAGTTCTTC; CDR3 protein: CASRSSGRGYNEQFF; D gene: TRBD2; clone size: .; J gene: TRBJ2-1; V gene: TRBV19
CDR3 DNA: TGTGCCAGCAGTTTGGTCGGCAGGGGCGAGCAGTACTTC; CDR3 protein: CASSLVGRGEQYF; D gene: .; clone size: .; J gene: TRBJ2-7; V gene: TRBV28
CDR3 DNA: TGTGCCAGCAGCGTAGACCCTAGCGGGGTCTCCTACAATGAGCAGTTCTTC; CDR3 protein: CASSVDPSGVSYNEQFF; D gene: TRBD2; clone size: .; J gene: TRBJ2-1; V gene: TRBV9
CDR3 DNA: TGTGCCAGCAGCCCCGAAGGGGTCTTCACCTTTGAAGCTTTCTTT; CDR3 protein: CASSPEGVFTFEAFF; D gene: .; clone size: .; J gene: TRBJ1-1; V gene: TRBV7-9
CDR3 DNA: TGCGCCAGCAGCCAAGGACTAGTGGGAAACACCATATATTTT; CDR3 protein: CASSQGLVGNTIYF; D gene: .; clone size: .; J gene: TRBJ1-3; V gene: TRBV4-1
CDR3 DNA: TGTGCCTGGAGTGTCCCGCGTTCCGGGGAAGGGTATGGCTACACCTTC; CDR3 protein: CAWSVPRSGEGYGYTF; D gene: .; clone size: .; J gene: TRBJ1-2; V gene: TRBV30
CDR3 DNA: TGCGCCAGCAGCCGGACTAGCGGCTACAATGAGCAGTTCTTC; CDR3 protein: CASSRTSGYNEQFF; D gene: TRBD2; clone size: .; J gene: TRBJ2-1; V gene: TRBV4-1
CDR3 DNA: TGTGCCAGCTCACCACGGCAGGGGAAAAATGAAAAACTGTTTTTT; CDR3 protein: CASSPRQGKNEKLFF; D gene: .; clone size: few; J gene: TRBJ1-4; V gene: TRBV18
CDR3 DNA: TGTGCCAGCAGAAAACAGGGGGCCGGGCAGCCCCAGCATTTT; CDR3 protein: CASRKQGAGQPQHF; D gene: TRBD1; clone size: .; J gene: TRBJ1-5; V gene: TRBV6-6
CDR3 DNA: TGTGCCAGCAGCAGGAAAGTAGAGAATGAGCAGTTCTTC; CDR3 protein: CASSRKVENEQFF; D gene: .; clone size: few; J gene: TRBJ2-1; V gene: TRBV27
CDR3 DNA: TGTGCCAGCAGTGAAGGAGGTTATTTTGAAAAACTGTTTTTT; CDR3 protein: CASSEGGYFEKLFF; D gene: .; clone size: .; J gene: TRBJ1-4; V gene: TRBV25-1
CDR3 DNA: TGTGCCAGCACCCCCAGGGCAGGGGGACCAATAAGCTCCTACAATGAGCAGTTCTTC; CDR3 protein: CASTPRAGGPISSYNEQFF; D gene: TRBD1; clone size: .; J gene: TRBJ2-1; V gene: TRBV11-2
CDR3 DNA: TGCGCCAGCAGCTTGGCCAGGACAGGGGGCGCGAACACCGGGGAGCTGTTTTTT; CDR3 protein: CASSLARTGGANTGELFF; D gene: TRBD1; clone size: .; J gene: TRBJ2-2; V gene: TRBV5-1
CDR3 DNA: TGTGCCAGTAGTATAGTGGGGCAGGGCGTTGCTGAAGCTTTCTTT; CDR3 protein: CASSIVGQGVAEAFF; D gene: .; clone size: few; J gene: TRBJ1-1; V gene: TRBV19
CDR3 DNA: TGTGCCAGCAGTGGCACGCCCGGGACATCCGAGCAGTACTTC; CDR3 protein: CASSGTPGTSEQYF; D gene: .; clone size: .; J gene: TRBJ2-7; V gene: TRBV6-4
CDR3 DNA: TGTGCCAGCAGCTTCAGGGGACCCACCGGGGAGCTGTTTTTT; CDR3 protein: CASSFRGPTGELFF; D gene: .; clone size: .; J gene: TRBJ2-2; V gene: TRBV27
CDR3 DNA: TGTGCCAGCAGCTCCCCCGGACAGGGTCATTACGAGCAGTACTTC; CDR3 protein: CASSSPGQGHYEQYF; D gene: TRBD1; clone size: .; J gene: TRBJ2-7; V gene: TRBV7-9
CDR3 DNA: TGCGCCAGCAGCCAAGTTGCGGGAGGCGGACAGCCCCAGCATTTT; CDR3 protein: CASSQVAGGGQPQHF; D gene: .; clone size: .; J gene: TRBJ1-5; V gene: TRBV4-3
CDR3 DNA: TGTGCCACCAGCAGAGGGGACAGGGCCACAGATACGCAGTATTTT; CDR3 protein: CATSRGDRATDTQYF; D gene: TRBD1; clone size: few; J gene: TRBJ2-3; V gene: TRBV15